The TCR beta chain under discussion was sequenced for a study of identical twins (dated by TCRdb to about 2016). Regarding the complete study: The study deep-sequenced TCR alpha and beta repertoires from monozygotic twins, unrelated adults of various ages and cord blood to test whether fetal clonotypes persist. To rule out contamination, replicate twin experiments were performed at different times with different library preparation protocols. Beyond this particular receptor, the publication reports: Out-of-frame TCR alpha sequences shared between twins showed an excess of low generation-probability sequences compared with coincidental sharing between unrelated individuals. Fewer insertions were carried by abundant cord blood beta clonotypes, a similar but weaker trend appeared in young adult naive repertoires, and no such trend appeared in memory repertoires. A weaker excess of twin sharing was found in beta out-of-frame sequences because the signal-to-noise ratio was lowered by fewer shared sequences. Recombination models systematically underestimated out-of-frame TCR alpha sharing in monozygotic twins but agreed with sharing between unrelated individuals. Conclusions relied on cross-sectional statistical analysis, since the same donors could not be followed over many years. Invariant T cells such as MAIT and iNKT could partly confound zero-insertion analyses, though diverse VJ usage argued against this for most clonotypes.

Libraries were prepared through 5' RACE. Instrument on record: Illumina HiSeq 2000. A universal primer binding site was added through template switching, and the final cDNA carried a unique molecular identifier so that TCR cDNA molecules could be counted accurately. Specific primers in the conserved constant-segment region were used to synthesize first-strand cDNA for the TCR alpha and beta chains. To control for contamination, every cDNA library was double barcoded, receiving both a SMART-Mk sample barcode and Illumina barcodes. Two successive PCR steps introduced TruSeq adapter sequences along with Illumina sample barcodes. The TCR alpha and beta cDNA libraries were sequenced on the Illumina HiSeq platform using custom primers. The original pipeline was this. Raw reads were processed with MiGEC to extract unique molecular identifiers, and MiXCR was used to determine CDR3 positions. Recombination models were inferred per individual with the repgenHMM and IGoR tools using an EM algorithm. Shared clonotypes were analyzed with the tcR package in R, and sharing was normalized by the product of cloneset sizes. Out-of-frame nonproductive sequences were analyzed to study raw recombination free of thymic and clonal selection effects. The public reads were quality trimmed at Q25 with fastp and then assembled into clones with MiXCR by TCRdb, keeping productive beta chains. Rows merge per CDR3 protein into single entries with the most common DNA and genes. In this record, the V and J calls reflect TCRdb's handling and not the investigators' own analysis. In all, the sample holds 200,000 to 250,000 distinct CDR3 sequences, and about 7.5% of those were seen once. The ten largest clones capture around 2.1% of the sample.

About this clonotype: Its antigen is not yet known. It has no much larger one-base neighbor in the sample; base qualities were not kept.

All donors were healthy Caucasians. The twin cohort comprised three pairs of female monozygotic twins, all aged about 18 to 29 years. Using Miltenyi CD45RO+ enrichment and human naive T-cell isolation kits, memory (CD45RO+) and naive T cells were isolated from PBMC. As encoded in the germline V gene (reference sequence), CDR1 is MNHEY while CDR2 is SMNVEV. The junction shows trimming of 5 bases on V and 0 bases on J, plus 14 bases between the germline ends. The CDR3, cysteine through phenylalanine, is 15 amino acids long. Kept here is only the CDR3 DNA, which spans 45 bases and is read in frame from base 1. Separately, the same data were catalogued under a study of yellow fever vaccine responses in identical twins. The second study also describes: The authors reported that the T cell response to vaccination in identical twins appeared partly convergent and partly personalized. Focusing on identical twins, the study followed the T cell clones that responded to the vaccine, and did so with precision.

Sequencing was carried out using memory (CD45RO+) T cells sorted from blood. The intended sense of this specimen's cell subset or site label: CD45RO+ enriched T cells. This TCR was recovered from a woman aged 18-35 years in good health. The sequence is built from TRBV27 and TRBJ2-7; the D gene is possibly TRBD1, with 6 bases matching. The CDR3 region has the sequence CASSLRDTYSYEQYF. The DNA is TGTGCCAGCAGTCTCCGGGACACCTACTCCTACGAGCAGTACTTC.